The 32 T cell receptor beta chains listed next were all sequenced from one sample in a study of T cells in localized non-small cell lung cancer. Method: immunoSEQ multiplex PCR; TCRdb's copy keeps in-frame clones and lacks some. Of about 33,000 clones listed, 85% to 90% are singletons. The sample in question was peripheral blood, obtained before any cancer treatment. The source of these receptors is an older male donor with stage III lung adenocarcinoma.

The chain employs TRBV7-6 and TRBJ2-3, with a possible D match to TRBD1 (6 bases). The CDR3 runs to 15 residues. CDR1 and CDR2 (germline): SGHVS, FNYEAQ. Deletions cut 5 bases from V and 1 base from J, with 13 bases between. CDR3: CASSAAQGRTDTQYF. Written as DNA, the CDR3 is TGTGCCAGCAGCGCCGCGCAGGGGCGCACAGATACGCAGTATTTT.

In this sample, this clone turned up once. This chain uses TRBV6-5 with TRBJ1-2; D uncertain. The CDR3 length is 14 residues. The germline V gene encodes CDR1 MNHEY and CDR2 SVGAGI. Trimming removed 4 bases from V and 4 bases from J, with 13 bases in between. CDR3 DNA sequence: TGTGCCAGCAGTTCCCTCCCCGGCGGCTATGGCTACACCTTC. This translates into CASSSLPGGYGYTF.

The chain carries TRBV10-3 and TRBJ2-5; D tentatively fits TRBD1 or TRBD2 (5 bases each). The tail of the sequence fits TRBJ2-7 better, so the J call may be wrong. The CDR3 totals 14 residues. Germline V gene lookup returns CDR1 ENHRY and CDR2 SYGVKD. CDR3 residues: CAISESGTGYEQYF. The CDR3 region has the DNA TGTGCCATCAGTGAGTCGGGGACGGGATACGAGCAGTACTTC.

The chain carries TRBV19 and TRBJ2-2; TRBD2 aligns across 10 bases. CDR1 is LNHDA and CDR2 is SQIVND in the germline V gene (reference sequence). V shed 7 bases, J shed 2 bases, and the junction held 7 bases outside the gene matches. CDR3 length equals 16 residues. CDR3 coding DNA: TGTGCCAGTACCCAAGCGGGAGGGCCAAACACCGGGGAGCTGTTTTTT. Translation gives CASTQAGGPNTGELFF.

This chain links TRBV10-3 with TRBJ2-1, with 8 bases fitting TRBD2. Germline-derived CDR1 and CDR2 are ENHRY and SYGVKD. This CDR3 region has 13 residues. V shed 6 bases, J shed 5 bases, and the junction held 3 bases outside the gene matches. CDR3 residues: CAIRTGGDNEQFF. CDR3 in DNA: TGTGCCATCAGAACGGGAGGGGACAATGAGCAGTTCTTC.

This clone was counted once. The chain uses TRBV6-1 and TRBJ2-7, with D unclear. The ends were cut back, 1 base at V and 1 base at J, with 11 bases in the middle. The CDR3 sequence is 15 residues long. Germline V gives CDR1 MNHNS, CDR2 SASEGT. The DNA of the CDR3 is TGTGCCAGCAGTGAAGTACAACCACGATCCTACGAGCAGTACTTC. This sequence encodes CASSEVQPRSYEQYF.

V gene TRBV15 combines with J gene TRBJ1-5; D call uncertain. The germline V and J ends were trimmed by 3 bases and 6 bases, with 15 bases remaining between them. Germline CDR1 and CDR2: LNHNV and YYDKDF (reference sequence). The CDR3 has 15 residues. CDR3 residues: CATSSDLRVAQPQHF. For the CDR3, the DNA is TGTGCCACCAGCAGCGACTTACGGGTTGCTCAGCCCCAGCATTTT.

V is TRBV6-5 and J is TRBJ2-3; D unclear. From germline, CDR1 is MNHEY and CDR2 SVGAGI. This CDR3 contains 15 residues. Trimming shortened V by 6 bases and J by 2 bases, and 15 bases separated the two germline ends. Here the CDR3 reads CASRLGPSPTDTQYF. In DNA, the CDR3 is TGTGCCAGCAGGTTAGGTCCCTCTCCCACAGATACGCAGTATTTT.

The CDR3 DNA reads TGTGCCAGCAGCGTAGCACCAGACATTAATTCACCCCTCCACTTT. Translation: CASSVAPDINSPLHF. The chain has TRBV9 and TRBJ1-6; D is undetermined. The CDR3 totals 15 residues. Trimming took 0 bases from V and 6 from J, leaving 10 bases between them. Germline V gene lookup returns CDR1 SGDLS and CDR2 YYNGEE.

This sequence joins TRBV5-5 and TRBJ1-5; TRBD1 agrees at 8 bases. Trimming cost V 4 bases and J 7 bases; bases outside gene matches: 7. This CDR3 comprises 14 residues. From germline, CDR1 is SGHKS and CDR2 YYEKEE (reference sequence). CDR3 protein: CASSVGQGRQPQHF. In DNA, the CDR3 is TGTGCCAGCAGCGTTGGACAGGGTAGGCAGCCCCAGCATTTT.

This rearrangement joins TRBV5-1 to TRBJ2-1, with a possible D match to TRBD1 (5 bases). Per germline, CDR1 SGHRS and CDR2 YFSETQ. V was clipped by 4 bases and J by 6 bases, with 14 bases between them. The CDR3 runs to 14 residues. For the CDR3, the DNA is TGCGCCAGCAGCGGTGACAGTTTTGGCAATGAGCAGTTCTTC. Translated: CASSGDSFGNEQFF.

The chain carries TRBV19 and TRBJ2-7, with 10 bases matching TRBD2. The CDR3 runs to 15 residues. V was pared by 2 bases and J by 2 bases, with 3 bases of the junction left unmatched. Germline CDR1 LNHDA, CDR2 SQIVND (reference sequence). CDR3: CASSISGRATYEQYF. CDR3 bases: TGTGCCAGTAGTATAAGCGGGAGGGCCACCTACGAGCAGTACTTC.

By proportion, this clone is medium-sized. The rearrangement joins TRBV4-1 to TRBJ1-2; 9 bases fit TRBD1. There are 16 residues in the CDR3. Germline V gives CDR1 MGHRA, CDR2 YSYEKL. The trim removed 5 bases at V and 3 bases at J, leaving 10 bases unmatched. CDR3 in amino acids: CASSGGQGQLDYGYTF. The CDR3 DNA reads TGCGCCAGCAGCGGGGGACAGGGACAATTGGACTATGGCTACACCTTC.

The chain employs TRBV7-6 and TRBJ2-2; D ambiguous. Germline CDR1 SGHVS, CDR2 FNYEAQ. The CDR3 consists of 14 residues. Deletions cut 6 bases from V and 2 bases from J, with 10 bases between. CDR3 nucleotides: TGTGCCAGCAGTCGCGAGGAAAACACCGGGGAGCTGTTTTTT. Translation: CASSREENTGELFF.

This rearrangement joins TRBV5-4 to TRBJ1-6, with D hard to call. Germline values: CDR1 SGHNT, CDR2 YYREEE (reference sequence). Trimming removed 1 base at V and 5 bases at J, with 7 bases between. The CDR3 is 14 residues long. CDR3 coding DNA: TGTGCCAGCAGCTTGAAACAAGATAATTCACCCCTCCACTTT. Residues: CASSLKQDNSPLHF.

V is TRBV25-1 and J is TRBJ1-3; no definite D call. Germline-derived CDR1 and CDR2 are MGHDK and SYGVNS. Trimming removed 2 bases at V and 0 bases at J, with 14 bases between. CDR3 length: 17 amino acids. The CDR3 spells CASSEGDSFLSGNTIYF. In DNA form, the CDR3 reads TGTGCCAGCAGTGAAGGGGATTCGTTCCTCTCTGGAAACACCATATATTTT.

The chain uses TRBV6-5 and TRBJ2-3; D may match TRBD1 or TRBD2 (5 bases each). Trimming took 6 bases from V and 5 from J, leaving 18 bases between them. The CDR3 is made up of 15 amino acids. Germline CDR1 and CDR2: MNHEY and SVGAGI. The CDR3 protein is CASRSGRGLVDTQYF. CDR3 sequence (DNA): TGTGCCAGCAGGTCGGGGCGAGGGTTGGTAGATACGCAGTATTTT.

V and J are TRBV18 and TRBJ1-1; D is perhaps TRBD1 (5 bases). This CDR3 is 13 amino acids long. V lost 2 bases and J lost 3, with 7 bases in between. Germline V gives CDR1 KGHSH, CDR2 LQKENI. The CDR3 region is CASSPGRDTEAFF. In DNA form, the CDR3 reads TGTGCCAGCTCACCAGGCAGGGACACTGAAGCTTTCTTT.

The chain joins TRBV2 to TRBJ2-3; D unclear. Germline V gives CDR1 SNHLY, CDR2 FYNNEI. CDR3 length equals 13 residues. The V and J ends lost 2 bases and 3 bases respectively, with 6 bases between them. Written as DNA, the CDR3 is TGTGCCAGCAGTGAATCGAAGACAGATACGCAGTATTTT. This gives the protein CASSESKTDTQYF.

The chain uses TRBV6-6 and TRBJ1-5; D ambiguous. The V gene lost 7 bases and the J gene lost 0 bases, with 13 bases spanning the gap. The CDR3 has 15 residues. The germline CDR1 and CDR2 sequences are MNHNY and SVGAGI (reference sequence). The CDR3 region is CASTPRGSSNQPQHF. DNA of the CDR3: TGTGCCAGCACCCCACGAGGCAGTAGCAATCAGCCCCAGCATTTT.

The V call is TRBV19, the J call TRBJ2-5; the D gene is possibly TRBD2 (5 bases). Trimming took off 8 bases at V and 3 bases at J, with 19 bases between the two ends. This CDR3 has 15 residues. The germline gives CDR1 LNHDA, CDR2 SQIVND (reference sequence). CDR3 DNA sequence: TGTGCCAGTTCCCTGAGAGGGTCCTTCGAAGAGACCCAGTACTTC. Translation gives CASSLRGSFEETQYF.

This clone was seen a single time. V gene TRBV11-2 combines with J gene TRBJ2-1; TRBD1 matches at 7 bases. Germline CDR1 reads SGHAT; CDR2 reads FQNNGV. CDR3 length equals 15 residues. V dropped 2 bases and J dropped 5; count of bases not matched to a gene: 6. For the CDR3, the DNA is TGTGCCAGCAGCTTATTAGGGGGCAGAAACAATGAGCAGTTCTTC. Encoded protein: CASSLLGGRNNEQFF.

This rearrangement joins TRBV5-1 to TRBJ2-5, with 11 bases identical to TRBD2. This CDR3 is 17 amino acids long. Unmatched junction bases numbered 10, after V lost 4 bases and J lost 2 bases. The germline gives CDR1 SGHRS, CDR2 YFSETQ. CDR3 nucleotide sequence: TGCGCCAGCAGCCTTGATAGCGGGGGGGCGGATCAAGAGACCCAGTACTTC. This encodes CASSLDSGGADQETQYF.

The chain links TRBV5-6 to TRBJ2-5; D is unresolved. Germline V gene lookup returns CDR1 SGHDT and CDR2 YYEEEE. Trimming removed 1 base from V and 2 bases from J, with 15 bases in between. The CDR3 is 16 amino acids. The CDR3 spells CASSLIGDGEQETQYF. The CDR3 DNA reads TGTGCCAGCAGCTTGATAGGAGATGGTGAACAAGAGACCCAGTACTTC.

The rearrangement uses TRBV11-2 and TRBJ2-5; D remains unclear. CDR1 is SGHAT and CDR2 is FQNNGV in the germline V gene. The CDR3 totals 14 residues. V shed 5 bases and J shed 4 bases, with 14 bases lying between them. The CDR3 DNA reads as TGTGCCAGCAGCAATCGAGGAATCGCAGAGACCCAGTACTTC. Protein sequence: CASSNRGIAETQYF.

V gene TRBV29-1 combines with J gene TRBJ2-2; D call uncertain. The CDR3 is 15 residues long. Trimming removed 3 bases from V and 0 bases from J, with 11 bases in between. Germline V gene sequence: CDR1 SQVTM, CDR2 ANQGSEA. The CDR3 nucleotides read TGCAGCGTTGATGATTCGGCCACGAACACCGGGGAGCTGTTTTTT. Its protein is CSVDDSATNTGELFF.

This chain connects TRBV9 to TRBJ2-3, with 7 bases identical to TRBD1. After removal of 0 bases from V and 5 bases from J, the junction contained 9 bases not matched to a gene. The CDR3 is made up of 16 amino acids. The germline V gene encodes CDR1 SGDLS and CDR2 YYNGEE. In DNA, the CDR3 is TGTGCCAGCAGCGTAGGACAGGGAGACTGGGGAGATACGCAGTATTTT. Protein product: CASSVGQGDWGDTQYF.

The rearrangement joins TRBV9 to TRBJ2-3, with D unresolved. This CDR3 comprises 12 residues. Trimming cost V 4 bases and J 6 bases, with 9 bases left between them. Germline V gene sequence: CDR1 SGDLS, CDR2 YYNGEE. CDR3 DNA: TGTGCCAGCAGCCCCGAGGAGGATACGCAGTATTTT. It translates to CASSPEEDTQYF.

V usage is TRBV4-1 and J usage is TRBJ2-3; the D gene is possibly TRBD1 (6 bases). The V gene lost 2 bases and the J gene lost 4 bases, with 16 bases spanning the gap. Germline V gene data show CDR1 as MGHRA and CDR2 as YSYEKL. This CDR3 spans 16 amino acids. CDR3 amino acids: CASSQLHTGLADTQYF. CDR3 nucleotides: TGCGCCAGCAGCCAACTCCACACAGGGCTCGCAGATACGCAGTATTTT.

The V and J genes are TRBV4-1 and TRBJ1-1, with D tentatively TRBD1 (5 bases). The CDR3 runs to 15 residues. With 0 bases removed from V and 5 bases from J, the gap between germline ends came to 13 bases. The germline V gene has CDR1 MGHRA and CDR2 YSYEKL. The CDR3 region has the DNA TGCGCCAGCAGCCAAGACCCAGGGCGTGGAACTGAAGCTTTCTTT. Its translation: CASSQDPGRGTEAFF.

The chain links TRBV29-1 to TRBJ2-3; 9 bases are shared with TRBD2. The ends lost 4 bases at V and 3 bases at J; junction bases unmatched: 5. This CDR3 has 14 residues. Germline values: CDR1 SQVTM, CDR2 ANQGSEA. Here the CDR3 reads CSVAAGGWTDTQYF. The CDR3 nucleotides read TGCAGCGTTGCCGCGGGAGGGTGGACAGATACGCAGTATTTT.

The V gene is TRBV5-1, the J gene TRBJ2-7, with 7 bases matching TRBD2. V dropped 2 bases and J dropped 0; count of bases not matched to a gene: 11. CDR1 is SGHRS and CDR2 is YFSETQ in the germline V gene. CDR3 size: 17 residues. CDR3 residues: CASSLDWGGTISYEQYF. As DNA, the CDR3 is TGCGCCAGCAGCTTAGACTGGGGAGGGACGATCTCCTACGAGCAGTACTTC.